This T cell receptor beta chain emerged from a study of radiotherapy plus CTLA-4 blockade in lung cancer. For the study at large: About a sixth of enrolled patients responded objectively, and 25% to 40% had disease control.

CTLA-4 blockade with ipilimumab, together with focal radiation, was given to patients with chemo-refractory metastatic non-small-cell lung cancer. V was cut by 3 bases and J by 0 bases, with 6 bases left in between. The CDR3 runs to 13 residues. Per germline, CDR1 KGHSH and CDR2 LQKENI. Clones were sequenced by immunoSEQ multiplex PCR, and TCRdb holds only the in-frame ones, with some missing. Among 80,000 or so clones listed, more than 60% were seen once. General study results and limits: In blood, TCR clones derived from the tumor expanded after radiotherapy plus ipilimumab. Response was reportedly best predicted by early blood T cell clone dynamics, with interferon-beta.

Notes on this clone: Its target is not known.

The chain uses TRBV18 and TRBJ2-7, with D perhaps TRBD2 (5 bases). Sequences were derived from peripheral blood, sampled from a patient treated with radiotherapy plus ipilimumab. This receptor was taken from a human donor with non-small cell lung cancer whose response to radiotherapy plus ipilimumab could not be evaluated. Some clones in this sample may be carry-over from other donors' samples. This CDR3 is CASSPTSSYEQYF. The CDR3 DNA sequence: TGTGCCAGCTCACCTACTAGCTCCTACGAGCAGTACTTC.